This T cell receptor (beta chain) emerged from a study of spatial heterogeneity in lung cancer (dated by TCRdb to between 2018 and 2021). Describing the broader study: More beta-chain than alpha-chain transcripts were consistently detected, likely reflecting higher beta-chain transcript abundance. In tumor regions, TCR transcript counts showed a strong correlation with a T cell transcriptional module score from matched bulk RNA-seq. In the raw uncorrected reads, each unique combination of TCR and UMI appeared more than ten times on average. At surgery, hundreds of tumor regions, roughly 62 matched nontumor lung samples and 45 to 60 PBMC samples were TCR-sequenced for both alpha and beta chains. Nonsynonymous mutation counts, determined by whole-exome sequencing of tumor tissue, were related to TCR repertoire features. TCR alpha and beta repertoires were quantitatively compared across multiple tumor regions, matched nontumor lung and blood in non-small cell lung cancer. Study-level results and caveats: TCR-seq coverage of tumor T cells was estimated at only approximately 7% for alpha chains and around 13% for beta chains. The count of ubiquitous expanded TCRs correlated with the count of ubiquitous nonsynonymous mutations, and the count of regional expanded TCRs correlated with the count of regional nonsynonymous mutations. Confirming at a functional level the hypothesis that regional TCRs recognize regional mutations was considered to require additional single-cell paired TCR alpha and beta sequencing. The number of expanded intratumoral alpha and beta TCRs correlated with the tumor nonsynonymous mutation count.

The sample's time point label, in plain terms: sample taken at primary tumor resection. The donors were more than 60 patients from the lung TRACERx cohort who had early-stage, untreated non-small cell lung cancer. Without any cell sorting, TCR sequencing was performed on whole RNA extracted either from tumor and nontumor lung tissue or from cryopreserved PBMC samples. Patients were selected for TCR sequencing only if sufficient RNA was available from at least two tumor regions. Before being selected, tumor and adjacent nontumor lung specimens were reviewed by a lung pathologist. CDR1 SGHKS and CDR2 YYEKEE are derived from the germline V gene (reference sequence). V is pruned by 0 bases and J by 7 bases, leaving 11 bases of the junction without a gene match. The CDR3 runs 17 residues from the cysteine to the phenylalanine. Only the CDR3 portion is preserved as DNA: 51 bases, with reading frame beginning at the first base.

On this clonotype itself: Its binding antigen is unknown. The input lacks base qualities; no much larger clone sits a single base away. The library was prepared for alpha chains; this beta chain is a stray read, so its frequency means little.

The library relied on 5' RACE. Data came from a NextSeq 500. In the TCR library protocol, a unique molecular identifier was attached to each TCR cDNA molecule so that PCR and sequencing errors could be corrected. The authors' analysis ran thus. TCR identification, UMI-based error correction and CDR3 extraction were all carried out with Decombinator tools. TCRs above a frequency of 2 per 1,000, corresponding to the top 1% of the tumor frequency distribution, were defined as expanded. Expanded tumor TCRs statistically deemed absent (corrected P<0.05) from at least one tumor region were classed as regional, and all other expanded tumor TCRs were classed as ubiquitous. Renyi diversity was computed with the R vegan package after each repertoire had been subsampled 100 times to 5,000 TCRs. CDR3 similarity networks were constructed using string-kernel similarity of amino acid triplets, with links drawn between CDR3s whose pairwise similarity was above 0.82. TCRdb reworked the public reads: Q25 trimming with fastp, MiXCR clone assembly, productive beta chains retained. Rows merge per CDR3 protein into single entries with the most common DNA and genes. It is TCRdb's table, rather than the study itself, that gives the V and J calls and clone size. Across this sample there are 7,500 to 10,000 distinct CDR3 sequences, with roughly 50% seen only once. Together, the top ten hold around 26% of the sample.

This TCR was sampled from a female donor with early-stage non-small cell lung cancer. The rearrangement joined TRBV5-5 to TRBJ2-1, with TRBD1 matching 9 junction bases. The sequenced sample was lung tumor tissue, obtained at surgery. The DNA sequence reads TGTGCCAGCAGCTTGGGGTCCAGGACAGGGGACGGGAATGAGCAGTTCTTC. Its amino acids are CASSLGSRTGDGNEQFF.